A selection of T cell receptor beta chains follows, all from one sample in a study of T-cell memory formation after mild COVID-19. From the 5' RACE reads, TCRdb called clonotypes with MiXCR, one entry per CDR3 protein. Here the sample spans a few hundred thousand distinct CDR3 sequences, approximately 29% being singletons. Source material: PBMCs or a T cell subset sorted from them (not recorded which). Source of these receptors: an adult woman who had mild COVID-19 (a few samples of this study predate the infection). Cell type and time point are not known. Each CDR3 is given without its conserved first and last residue. Fields, in order: CDR3 protein, V gene, J gene.

CDR3aa: ASSSTGPGEAF
v_gene: TRBV6-5
j_gene: TRBJ1-1

CDR3aa: ASSELGQGNYGYT
v_gene: TRBV6-1
j_gene: TRBJ1-2

CDR3aa: ASRNAGNTGELF
v_gene: TRBV14
j_gene: TRBJ2-2

CDR3aa: ASSRLGVNTEAF
v_gene: TRBV4-2
j_gene: TRBJ1-1

CDR3aa: ATMAGGYGYT
v_gene: TRBV7-2
j_gene: TRBJ1-2

CDR3aa: ASTPVGGRANSYEQY
v_gene: TRBV5-6
j_gene: TRBJ2-7

CDR3aa: ASSQYVEASSEQY
v_gene: TRBV4-1
j_gene: TRBJ2-7

CDR3aa: AWRRLAYEQY
v_gene: TRBV30
j_gene: TRBJ2-7

CDR3aa: SAPDRFNQPQH
v_gene: TRBV20-1
j_gene: TRBJ1-5

CDR3aa: ASSLGADHDQY
v_gene: TRBV7-9
j_gene: TRBJ2-7

CDR3aa: ATSRDPQSNQPQH
v_gene: TRBV15
j_gene: TRBJ1-5

CDR3aa: ASSLWTVNEQF
v_gene: TRBV7-9
j_gene: TRBJ2-1

CDR3aa: ASSRDRTGRGYEQY
v_gene: TRBV28
j_gene: TRBJ2-7

CDR3aa: ASSILFHSTDTQY
v_gene: TRBV19
j_gene: TRBJ2-3

CDR3aa: ASSLYSYPGQHYGYT
v_gene: TRBV7-2
j_gene: TRBJ1-2

CDR3aa: ASSQAPRTGANNYGYT
v_gene: TRBV3-1
j_gene: TRBJ1-2

CDR3aa: AWSVVTAF
v_gene: TRBV30
j_gene: TRBJ1-1

CDR3aa: ASSILAPAFSYNEQF
v_gene: TRBV7-9
j_gene: TRBJ2-1

CDR3aa: ASSVAGQGATDTQY
v_gene: TRBV9
j_gene: TRBJ2-3

CDR3aa: ASSQLAGDPGNEQF
v_gene: TRBV9
j_gene: TRBJ2-1